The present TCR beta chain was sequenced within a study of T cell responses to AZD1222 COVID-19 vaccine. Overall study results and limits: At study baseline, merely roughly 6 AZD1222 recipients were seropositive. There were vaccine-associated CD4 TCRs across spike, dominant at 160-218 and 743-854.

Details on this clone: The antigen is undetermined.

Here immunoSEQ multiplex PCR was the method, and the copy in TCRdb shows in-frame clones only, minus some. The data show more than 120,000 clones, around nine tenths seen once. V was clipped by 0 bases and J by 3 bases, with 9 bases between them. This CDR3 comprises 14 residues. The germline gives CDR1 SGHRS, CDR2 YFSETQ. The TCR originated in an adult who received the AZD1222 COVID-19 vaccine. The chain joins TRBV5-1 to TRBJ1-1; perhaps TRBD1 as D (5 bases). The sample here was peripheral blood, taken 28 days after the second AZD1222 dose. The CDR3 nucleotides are TGCGCCAGCAGCTTGGCGGGGACGGACACTGAAGCTTTCTTT. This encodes CASSLAGTDTEAFF. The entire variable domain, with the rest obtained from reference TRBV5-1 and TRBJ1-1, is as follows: KAGVTQTPRYLIKTRGQQVTLSCSPISGHRSVSWYQQTPGQGLQFLFEYFSETQRNKGNFPGRFSGRQFSNSRSEMNVSTLELGDSALYLCASSLAGTDTEAFFGQGTRLTVV.